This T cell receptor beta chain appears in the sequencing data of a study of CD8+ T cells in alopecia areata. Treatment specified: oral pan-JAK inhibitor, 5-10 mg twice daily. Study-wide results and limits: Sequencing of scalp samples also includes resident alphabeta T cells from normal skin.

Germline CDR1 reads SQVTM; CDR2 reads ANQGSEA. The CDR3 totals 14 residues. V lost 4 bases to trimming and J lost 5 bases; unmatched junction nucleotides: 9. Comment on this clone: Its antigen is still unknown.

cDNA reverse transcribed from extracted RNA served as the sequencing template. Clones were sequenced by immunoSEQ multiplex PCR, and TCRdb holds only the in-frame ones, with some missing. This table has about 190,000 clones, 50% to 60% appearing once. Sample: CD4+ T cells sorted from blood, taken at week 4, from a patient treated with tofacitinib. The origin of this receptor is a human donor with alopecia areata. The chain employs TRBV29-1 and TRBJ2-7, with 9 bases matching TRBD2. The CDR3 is CSVGRGASGNEQYF. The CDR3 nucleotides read TGCAGCGTTGGGCGGGGCGCTAGCGGGAACGAGCAGTACTTC.